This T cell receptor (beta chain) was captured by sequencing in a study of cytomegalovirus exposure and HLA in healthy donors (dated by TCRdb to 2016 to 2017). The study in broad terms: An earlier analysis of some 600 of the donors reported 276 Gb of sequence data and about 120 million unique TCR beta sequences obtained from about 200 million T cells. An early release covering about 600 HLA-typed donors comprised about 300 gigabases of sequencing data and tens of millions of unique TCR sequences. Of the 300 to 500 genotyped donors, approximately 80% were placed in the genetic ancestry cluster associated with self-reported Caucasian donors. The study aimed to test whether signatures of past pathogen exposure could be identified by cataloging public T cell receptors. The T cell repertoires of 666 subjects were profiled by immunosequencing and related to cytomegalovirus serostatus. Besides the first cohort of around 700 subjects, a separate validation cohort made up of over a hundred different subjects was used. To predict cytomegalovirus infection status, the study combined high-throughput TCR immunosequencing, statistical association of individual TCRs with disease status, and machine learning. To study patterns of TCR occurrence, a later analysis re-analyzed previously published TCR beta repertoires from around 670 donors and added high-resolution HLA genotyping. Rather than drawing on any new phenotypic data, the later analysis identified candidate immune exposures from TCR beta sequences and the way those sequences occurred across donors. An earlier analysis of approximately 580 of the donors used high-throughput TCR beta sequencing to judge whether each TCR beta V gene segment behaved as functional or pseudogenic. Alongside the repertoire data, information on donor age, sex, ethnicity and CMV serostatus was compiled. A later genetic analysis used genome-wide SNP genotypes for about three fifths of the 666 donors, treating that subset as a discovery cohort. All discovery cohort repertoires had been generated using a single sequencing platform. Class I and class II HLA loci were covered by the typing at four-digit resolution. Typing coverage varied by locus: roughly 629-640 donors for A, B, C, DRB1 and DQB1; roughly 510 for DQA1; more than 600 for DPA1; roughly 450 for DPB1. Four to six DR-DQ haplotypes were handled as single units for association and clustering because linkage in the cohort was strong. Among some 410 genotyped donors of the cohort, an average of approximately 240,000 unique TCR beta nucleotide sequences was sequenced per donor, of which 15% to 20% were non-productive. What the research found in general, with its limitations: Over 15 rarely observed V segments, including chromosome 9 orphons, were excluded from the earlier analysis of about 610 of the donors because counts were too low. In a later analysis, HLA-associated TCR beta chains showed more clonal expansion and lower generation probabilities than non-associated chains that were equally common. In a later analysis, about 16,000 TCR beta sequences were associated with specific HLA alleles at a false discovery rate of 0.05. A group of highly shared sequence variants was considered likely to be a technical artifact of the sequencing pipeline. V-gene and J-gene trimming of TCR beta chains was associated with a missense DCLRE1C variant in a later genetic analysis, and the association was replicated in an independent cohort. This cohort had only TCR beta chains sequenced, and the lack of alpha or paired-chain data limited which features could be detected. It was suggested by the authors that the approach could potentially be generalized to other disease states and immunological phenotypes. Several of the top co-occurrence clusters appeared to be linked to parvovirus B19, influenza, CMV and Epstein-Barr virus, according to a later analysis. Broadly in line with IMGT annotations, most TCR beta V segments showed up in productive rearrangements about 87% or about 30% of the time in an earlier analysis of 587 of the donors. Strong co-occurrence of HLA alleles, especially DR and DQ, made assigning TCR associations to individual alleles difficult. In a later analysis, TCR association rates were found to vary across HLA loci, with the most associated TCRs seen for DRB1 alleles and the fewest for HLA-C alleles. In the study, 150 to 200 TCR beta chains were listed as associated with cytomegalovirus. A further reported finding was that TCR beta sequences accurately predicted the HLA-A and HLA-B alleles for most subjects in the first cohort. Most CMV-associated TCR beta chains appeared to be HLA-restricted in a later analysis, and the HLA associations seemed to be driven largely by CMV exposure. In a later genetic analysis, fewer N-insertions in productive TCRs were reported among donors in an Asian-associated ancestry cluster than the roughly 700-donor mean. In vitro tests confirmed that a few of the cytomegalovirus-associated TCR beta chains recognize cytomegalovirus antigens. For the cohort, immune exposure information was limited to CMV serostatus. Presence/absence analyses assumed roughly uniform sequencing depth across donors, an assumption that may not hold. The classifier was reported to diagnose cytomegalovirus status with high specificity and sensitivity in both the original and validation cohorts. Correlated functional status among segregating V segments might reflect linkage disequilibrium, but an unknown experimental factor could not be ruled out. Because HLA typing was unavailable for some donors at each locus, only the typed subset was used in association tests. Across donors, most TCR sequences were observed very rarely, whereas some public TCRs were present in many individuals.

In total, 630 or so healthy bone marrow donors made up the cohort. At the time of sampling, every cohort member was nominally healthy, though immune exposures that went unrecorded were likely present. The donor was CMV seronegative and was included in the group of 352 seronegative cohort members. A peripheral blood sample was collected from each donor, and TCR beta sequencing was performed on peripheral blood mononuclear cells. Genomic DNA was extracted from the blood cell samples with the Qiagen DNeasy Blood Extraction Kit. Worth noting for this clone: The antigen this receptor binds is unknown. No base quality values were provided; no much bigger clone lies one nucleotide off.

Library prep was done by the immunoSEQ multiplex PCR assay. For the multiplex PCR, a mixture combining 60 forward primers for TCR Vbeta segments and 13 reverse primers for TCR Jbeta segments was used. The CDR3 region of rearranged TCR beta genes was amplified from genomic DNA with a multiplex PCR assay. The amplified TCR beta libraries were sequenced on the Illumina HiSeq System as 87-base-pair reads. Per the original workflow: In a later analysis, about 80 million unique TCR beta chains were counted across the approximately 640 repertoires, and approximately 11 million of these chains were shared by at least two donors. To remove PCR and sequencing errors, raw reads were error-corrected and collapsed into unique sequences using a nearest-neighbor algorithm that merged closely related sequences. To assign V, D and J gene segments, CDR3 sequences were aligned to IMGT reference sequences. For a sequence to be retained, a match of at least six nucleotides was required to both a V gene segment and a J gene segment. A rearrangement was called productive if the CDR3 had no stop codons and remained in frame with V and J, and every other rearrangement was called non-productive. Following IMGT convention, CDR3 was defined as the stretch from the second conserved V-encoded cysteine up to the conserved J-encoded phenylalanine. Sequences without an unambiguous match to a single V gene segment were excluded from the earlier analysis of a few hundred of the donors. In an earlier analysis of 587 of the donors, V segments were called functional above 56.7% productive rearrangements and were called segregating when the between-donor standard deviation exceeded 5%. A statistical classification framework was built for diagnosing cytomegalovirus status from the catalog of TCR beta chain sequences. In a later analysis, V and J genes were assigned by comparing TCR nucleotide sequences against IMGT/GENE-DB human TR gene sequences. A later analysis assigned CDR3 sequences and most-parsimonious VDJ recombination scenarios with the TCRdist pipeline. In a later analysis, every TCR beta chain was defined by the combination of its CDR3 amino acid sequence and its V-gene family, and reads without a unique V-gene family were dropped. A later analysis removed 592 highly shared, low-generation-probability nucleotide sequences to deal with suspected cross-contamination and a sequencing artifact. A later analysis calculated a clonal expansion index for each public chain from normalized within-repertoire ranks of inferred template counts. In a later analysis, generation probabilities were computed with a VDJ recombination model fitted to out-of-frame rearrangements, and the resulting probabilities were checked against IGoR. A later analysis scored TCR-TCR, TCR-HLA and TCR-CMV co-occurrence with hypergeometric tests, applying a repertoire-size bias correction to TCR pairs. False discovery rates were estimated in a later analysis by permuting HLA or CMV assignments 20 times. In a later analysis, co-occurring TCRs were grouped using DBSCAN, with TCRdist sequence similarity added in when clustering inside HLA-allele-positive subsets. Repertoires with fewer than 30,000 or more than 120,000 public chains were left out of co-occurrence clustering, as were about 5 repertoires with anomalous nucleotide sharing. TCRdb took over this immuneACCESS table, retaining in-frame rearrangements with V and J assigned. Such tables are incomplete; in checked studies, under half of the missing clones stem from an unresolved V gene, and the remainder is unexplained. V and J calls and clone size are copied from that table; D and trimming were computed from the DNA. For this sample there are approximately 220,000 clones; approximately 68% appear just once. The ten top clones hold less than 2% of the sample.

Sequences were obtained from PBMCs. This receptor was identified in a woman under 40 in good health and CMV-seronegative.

The CDR3 loop reads CASSLVATGLNTEAFF. In nucleotides, the sequence is TGTGCCAGCAGCTTAGTCGCTACAGGGCTGAACACTGAAGCTTTCTTT. The rearrangement joined TRBV7-6 to TRBJ1-1; TRBD1 could be the D gene, as 6 bases match. CDR1 and CDR2, per the germline V gene, are SGHVS and FNYEAQ. The CDR3 holds 16 amino acids from the cysteine to the phenylalanine. CDR3 DNA only is kept here, 48 bases in frame from base 1. V is shortened by 1 base, J by 0 bases, and the region joining them spans 12 bases.